The present TCR beta chain was sequenced within a study of shared clonotypes between healthy human individuals. The length of the CDR3 is 15 residues. Germline lookup yields CDR1 ENHRY and CDR2 SYGVKD. The junction had 9 bases not matched to a gene; V was cut back by 4 bases and J by 10 bases. Remarks on this clone: Its target is unknown.

Overall study findings and caveats: Though the depth was large, rarefaction showed that sorted-subset sequencing was incomplete.

Per sorted-subset replicate PCR, input was approximately 0.2 ug DNA, representing some 30,000 T cell genomes. Here immunoSEQ multiplex PCR was the method, and the copy in TCRdb shows in-frame clones only, minus some. The sample carries under 1,100,000 clones, roughly 74% recorded once. This chain connects TRBV10-3 to TRBJ1-6; 8 positions agree with TRBD1. The sequence derives from a man aged 18 to 29 in good health. Some clones in this sample may be carry-over from other donors' samples. What was sequenced was memory CD4+ T cells from PBMCs. Subset reported: CD45RA-negative fraction. CDR3 DNA: TGTGCCATCAGTGGCACCCCAGGGGGCGACTCACCCCTCCACTTT. It specifies CAISGTPGGDSPLHF.